The entry that follows covers one T cell receptor beta chain sequence. Its target is not known. V lost 4 bases, J lost 16 bases, and 18 bases lay in between. The germline V gene encodes CDR1 SGHRS and CDR2 YFSETQ. CDR3 length: 12 amino acids. These data come from a study of OX40 agonist ivuxolimab in advanced cancers. Findings and caveats of the study: At 0.1 to 3.0 mg/kg and by week 6, CD4+ and CD8+ T cells in the blood had expanded clonally. Relatively little clonal expansion, among the lowest observed, appeared in partial responders at 0.1-3.0 mg/kg.

Sequencing used immunoSEQ multiplex PCR; TCRdb keeps in-frame clones, though not all of them. The table lists 80,000 to 100,000 clones, 70% to 90% of them singletons. The sequencing here drew on CD4+ or CD8+ T cells sorted from blood, taken in a trial of the OX40 agonist ivuxolimab. The chain combines TRBV5-1 with TRBJ2-1, with D possibly matching TRBD1 (6 bases). The clonotype was recovered from an adult with an advanced solid tumor such as melanoma, head and neck, liver or kidney cancer. CDR3 loop: CASSASRDTYFF. The CDR3, as DNA: TGCGCCAGCAGCGCAAGCCGGGACACCTATTTCTTC.